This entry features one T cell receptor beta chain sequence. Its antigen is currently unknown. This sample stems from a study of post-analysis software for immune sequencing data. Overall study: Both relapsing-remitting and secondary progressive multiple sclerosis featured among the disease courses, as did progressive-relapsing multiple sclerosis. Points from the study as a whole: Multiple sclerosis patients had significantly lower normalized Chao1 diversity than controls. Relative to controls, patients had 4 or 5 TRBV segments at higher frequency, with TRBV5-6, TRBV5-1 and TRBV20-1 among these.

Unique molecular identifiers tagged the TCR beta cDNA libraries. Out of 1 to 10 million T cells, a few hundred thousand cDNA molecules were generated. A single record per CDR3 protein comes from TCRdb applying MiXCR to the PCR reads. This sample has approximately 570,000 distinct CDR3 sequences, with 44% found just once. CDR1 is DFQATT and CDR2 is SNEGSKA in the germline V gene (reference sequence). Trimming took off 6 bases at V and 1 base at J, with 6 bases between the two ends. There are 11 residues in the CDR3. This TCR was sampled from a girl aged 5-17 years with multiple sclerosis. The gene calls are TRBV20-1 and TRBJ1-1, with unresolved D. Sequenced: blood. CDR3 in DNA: TGCAGTGCCCCTACGAACACTGAAGCTTTCTTT. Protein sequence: CSAPTNTEAFF.